The 5 T cell receptor beta chains reported below all come from one sample, sequenced in a study of OX40 agonist ivuxolimab in advanced cancers. Method: immunoSEQ multiplex PCR; TCRdb's copy keeps in-frame clones and lacks some. The profile covers over 65,000 clones, with 86% appearing a single time and roughly 8% taken by the ten largest. The starting material was CD4+ or CD8+ T cells sorted from blood, obtained in a trial of the OX40 agonist ivuxolimab. The receptor source for this set is an adult with an advanced solid tumor such as melanoma, head and neck, liver or kidney cancer.

V usage is TRBV10-3 and J usage is TRBJ2-1; D not resolved. The CDR3 is 11 amino acids. CDR1 is ENHRY and CDR2 is SYGVKD in the germline V gene. Between the trimmed V and J ends, which lost 11 bases and 8 bases, there was a span of 13 bases. CDR3 DNA: TGTGCCCCCCTGGGGTCCGATGAGCAGTTCTTC. Amino acids: CAPLGSDEQFF.

The chain has TRBV2 and TRBJ2-2; the D is unclear. V gave up 6 bases and J gave up 4 bases, with 9 bases separating them. This CDR3 spans 13 amino acids. The germline V gene encodes CDR1 SNHLY and CDR2 FYNNEI. CDR3 coding DNA: TGTGCCAGCAGGCAGGACGGCACCGGGGAGCTGTTTTTT. Residues: CASRQDGTGELFF.

This clone was observed once. This chain links TRBV6-5 with TRBJ2-1, with D perhaps TRBD1 (6 bases). Germline V gene lookup returns CDR1 MNHEY and CDR2 SVGAGI. V was pared by 7 bases and J by 2 bases, with 12 bases between. This CDR3 contains 14 residues. The CDR3 sequence is CASKPQGPYNEQFF. The CDR3 nucleotides are TGTGCCAGCAAGCCACAGGGTCCCTACAATGAGCAGTTCTTC.

The chain links TRBV5-5 to TRBJ2-1; D is undetermined. V lost 1 base and J 7 bases, leaving 6 bases between the germline ends. This CDR3 comprises 12 residues. CDR1 and CDR2 (germline): SGHKS, YYEKEE (reference sequence). CDR3 in amino acids: CASSLYGNEQFF. CDR3 in DNA: TGTGCCAGCAGCTTGTATGGGAATGAGCAGTTCTTC.

The genes are TRBV25-1 and TRBJ1-2, with D hard to call. Germline V lookup: CDR1 MGHDK, CDR2 SYGVNS. The CDR3 totals 12 residues. The V end lost 1 base, the J end lost 3 bases, and 3 bases lay between the germline ends. The CDR3 sequence: CASSEWDYGYTF. The CDR3 nucleotides read TGTGCCAGCAGTGAATGGGACTATGGCTACACCTTC.